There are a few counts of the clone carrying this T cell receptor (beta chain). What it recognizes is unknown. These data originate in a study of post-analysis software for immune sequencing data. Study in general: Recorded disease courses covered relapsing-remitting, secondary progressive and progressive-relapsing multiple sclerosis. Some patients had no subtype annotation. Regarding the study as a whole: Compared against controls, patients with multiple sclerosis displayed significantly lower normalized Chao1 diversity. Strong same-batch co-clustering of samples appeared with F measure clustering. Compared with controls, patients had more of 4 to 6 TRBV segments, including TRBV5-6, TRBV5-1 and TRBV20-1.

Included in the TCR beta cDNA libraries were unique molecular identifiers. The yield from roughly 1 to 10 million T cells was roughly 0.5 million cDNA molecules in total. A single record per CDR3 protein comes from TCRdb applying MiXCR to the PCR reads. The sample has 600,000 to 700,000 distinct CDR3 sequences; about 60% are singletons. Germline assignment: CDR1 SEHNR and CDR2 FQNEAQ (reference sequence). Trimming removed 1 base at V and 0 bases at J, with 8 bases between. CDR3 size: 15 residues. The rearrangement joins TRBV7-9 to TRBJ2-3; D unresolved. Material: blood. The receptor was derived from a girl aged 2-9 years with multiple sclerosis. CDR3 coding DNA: TGTGCCAGCAGCTTAGTACCCAGGAGCACAGATACGCAGTATTTT. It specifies CASSLVPRSTDTQYF.